These T cell receptor beta chains were read from a single sample in a study of cytomegalovirus exposure and HLA in healthy donors. Clones were read by immunoSEQ multiplex PCR, and TCRdb kept only the in-frame ones, dropping some. The data show roughly 88,000 clones, just under 70% seen once. The sample taken for sequencing was PBMCs. All receptors come from a man aged 45 to 65 in good health and CMV-seronegative. Each CDR3 is given with its conserved first and last residue. D genes are given only for firm matches. Expanded clones get a size class; other rows say once, few or many, or leave the size out.

d_call,j_call,clone_size,v_call,cdr3_aa,cdr3_nt
TRBD1,TRBJ1-4,-,TRBV4-3,CASSQRDRDEKLFF,TGCGCCAGCAGCCAACGGGACAGAGATGAAAAACTGTTTTTT
TRBD1,TRBJ2-5,-,TRBV5-1,CASSGTGAVQETQYF,TGCGCCAGCAGCGGGACAGGGGCCGTCCAAGAGACCCAGTACTTC
-,TRBJ1-3,-,TRBV9,CASSEAPTVSGNTIYF,TGTGCCAGCAGCGAAGCACCGACAGTCTCTGGAAACACCATATATTTT
TRBD1,TRBJ1-2,few,TRBV11-1,CASSPRHSGTGSGYTF,TGTGCCAGCAGCCCCAGACACTCCGGGACAGGGTCTGGCTACACCTTC
-,TRBJ2-1,few,TRBV4-3,CASSQEAGPQFF,TGCGCCAGCAGCCAAGAGGCGGGGCCGCAGTTCTTC
-,TRBJ1-1,-,TRBV30,CAWNRGLKNTEAFF,TGTGCCTGGAATCGCGGTTTGAAGAACACTGAAGCTTTCTTT
-,TRBJ1-4,few,TRBV5-6,CASSFGAAAPNEKLFF,TGTGCCAGCAGCTTTGGGGCAGCCGCACCTAATGAAAAACTGTTTTTT
TRBD2,TRBJ2-3,-,TRBV10-3,CATHAGGPWEDTQYF,TGTGCCACCCATGCGGGGGGCCCTTGGGAAGATACGCAGTATTTT
-,TRBJ2-5,-,TRBV18,CASSPTGGKETQYF,TGTGCCAGCTCACCGACAGGAGGAAAAGAGACCCAGTACTTC
-,TRBJ2-1,-,TRBV5-1,CASSWGAVSNEQFF,TGCGCCAGCAGCTGGGGAGCGGTATCCAATGAGCAGTTCTTC
-,TRBJ1-1,-,TRBV27,CASSLQGANTEAFF,TGTGCCAGCAGTCTACAAGGAGCGAACACTGAAGCTTTCTTT
-,TRBJ1-6,-,TRBV6-5,CASSPGQSNSPLHF,TGTGCCAGCAGTCCCGGACAGTCAAATTCACCCCTCCACTTT
-,TRBJ2-3,few,TRBV5-6,CASSHSGTDTQYF,TGTGCCAGCAGCCATAGCGGCACAGATACGCAGTATTTT
-,TRBJ2-1,-,TRBV6-6,CASSYSREQFF,TGTGCCAGCAGTTACAGCAGGGAGCAGTTCTTC
-,TRBJ1-6,once,TRBV4-2,CASSQIQGGGNNSPLHF,TGTGCCAGCAGCCAGATACAGGGTGGGGGCAATAATTCACCCCTCCACTTT
-,TRBJ1-1,-,TRBV4-2,CASSQVGGGSTEAFF,TGTGCCAGCAGCCAAGTAGGGGGAGGGAGCACTGAAGCTTTCTTT
-,TRBJ2-2,-,TRBV5-1,CASRRRLANTGELFF,TGCGCCAGCAGACGTAGATTAGCGAACACCGGGGAGCTGTTTTTT
-,TRBJ2-1,-,TRBV29-1,CSAPLRSVSYNEQFF,TGCAGCGCCCCCCTCCGGTCCGTCTCCTACAATGAGCAGTTCTTC
-,TRBJ1-1,-,TRBV7-9,CASSFSTDRNTEAFF,TGTGCCAGCAGCTTTTCCACGGACAGAAACACTGAAGCTTTCTTT
TRBD1,TRBJ2-5,-,TRBV5-4,CASSSPRGLTETQYF,TGTGCCAGCAGCTCACCCAGGGGGCTGACAGAGACCCAGTACTTC
-,TRBJ1-4,-,TRBV5-5,CASSWTDFNEKLFF,TGTGCCAGCAGCTGGACGGACTTTAATGAAAAACTGTTTTTT
-,TRBJ1-4,-,TRBV7-9,CASSLHRTATNEKLFF,TGTGCCAGCAGCCTCCATCGGACAGCAACTAATGAAAAACTGTTTTTT
-,TRBJ1-1,-,TRBV7-3,CASSSNGGREAFF,TGTGCCAGCAGCTCCAACGGGGGGCGCGAAGCTTTCTTT
TRBD1,TRBJ1-5,-,TRBV6-1,CASSGRDRINQPQHF,TGTGCCAGCAGTGGCCGGGACAGGATAAATCAGCCCCAGCATTTT
-,TRBJ1-1,-,TRBV15,CATSYLTENTEAFF,TGTGCCACCAGCTACCTAACAGAGAACACTGAAGCTTTCTTT
-,TRBJ2-1,few,TRBV28,CASSVGGGAGNEQFF,TGTGCCAGCAGTGTTGGAGGGGGCGCTGGGAATGAGCAGTTCTTC
-,TRBJ2-5,-,TRBV5-4,CASSNIVREGATQYF,TGTGCCAGCAGCAACATAGTACGGGAAGGAGCGACCCAGTACTTC
-,TRBJ2-7,once,TRBV14,CALRNEQYF,TGTGCCCTGCGAAACGAGCAGTACTTC
TRBD2,TRBJ2-3,few,TRBV7-9,CASSPGGPYTQYF,TGTGCCAGCAGCCCGGGAGGGCCCTATACGCAGTATTTT
TRBD1,TRBJ1-2,-,TRBV6-4,CASPRDRGDYGYTF,TGTGCCAGTCCGAGGGACAGGGGAGACTATGGCTACACCTTC
TRBD1,TRBJ2-5,-,TRBV2,CASSERVGQGRGQETQYF,TGTGCCAGCAGTGAAAGAGTGGGACAGGGTCGGGGGCAAGAGACCCAGTACTTC
-,TRBJ2-7,-,TRBV5-1,CASSLVGLSYEQYF,TGCGCCAGCAGCCTCGTTGGCCTTTCCTACGAGCAGTACTTC
TRBD1,TRBJ1-1,-,TRBV18,CASSSNRGDTEAFF,TGTGCCAGCTCATCGAACAGGGGTGACACTGAAGCTTTCTTT
-,TRBJ1-2,few,TRBV19,CATKMEGTGYGYTF,TGTGCCACCAAGATGGAGGGGACCGGCTATGGCTACACCTTC
-,TRBJ1-3,few,TRBV9,CASSVTDDSGNTIYF,TGTGCCAGCAGCGTTACAGACGACTCTGGAAACACCATATATTTT
TRBD1,TRBJ1-2,-,TRBV5-6,CASSPLGDRSYGYTF,TGTGCCAGCAGCCCGTTGGGGGACAGGAGCTATGGCTACACCTTC
-,TRBJ2-2,-,TRBV5-1,CASSLSGELFF,TGCGCCAGCAGCCTTAGCGGGGAGCTGTTTTTT
-,TRBJ2-7,few,TRBV28,CASSQGSTEQYF,TGTGCCAGCAGTCAGGGGTCTACGGAGCAGTACTTC
TRBD1,TRBJ2-7,-,TRBV19,CASRGDSPYEQYF,TGTGCCAGTAGAGGGGACAGTCCCTACGAGCAGTACTTC
TRBD2,TRBJ2-2,-,TRBV10-3,CATAHSPGGSTGELFF,TGTGCCACCGCACATTCTCCGGGAGGGAGTACCGGGGAGCTGTTTTTT
TRBD1,TRBJ2-3,-,TRBV7-2,CASSGLGQGADTQYF,TGTGCCAGCAGCGGCCTCGGACAGGGCGCAGATACGCAGTATTTT
-,TRBJ1-1,many,TRBV6-5,CASSYSAGLNTEAFF,TGTGCCAGCAGTTACTCGGCAGGCCTGAACACTGAAGCTTTCTTT
TRBD1,TRBJ1-1,few,TRBV10-3,CAIRGTGVTEAFF,TGTGCCATCAGGGGGACAGGGGTCACTGAAGCTTTCTTT
-,TRBJ1-5,-,TRBV7-2,CASSLAGQGWEPQHF,TGTGCCAGCAGCTTAGCGGGCCAGGGTTGGGAGCCCCAGCATTTT
TRBD1,TRBJ2-1,-,TRBV5-1,CASGGQGYNEQFF,TGCGCCAGCGGGGGACAGGGCTACAATGAGCAGTTCTTC
TRBD2,TRBJ2-2,few,TRBV28,CASRKPGLAGGAGELFF,TGTGCCAGCAGGAAACCGGGACTAGCGGGGGGGGCCGGGGAGCTGTTTTTT
-,TRBJ2-3,few,TRBV6-1,CASRAVASTDTQYF,TGTGCCAGCAGGGCGGTGGCTAGCACAGATACGCAGTATTTT
TRBD1,TRBJ1-4,-,TRBV4-1,CASSPGNRGRGKLFF,TGCGCCAGCAGCCCGGGGAACAGGGGGAGAGGAAAACTGTTTTTT
-,TRBJ2-1,few,TRBV18,CASSPITVGSSYNEQFF,TGTGCCAGCTCACCGATTACGGTAGGGAGCTCCTACAATGAGCAGTTCTTC
TRBD2,TRBJ2-5,-,TRBV27,CASSFFGLAGTQETQYF,TGTGCCAGCAGTTTCTTCGGACTAGCGGGTACCCAAGAGACCCAGTACTTC
-,TRBJ1-6,-,TRBV6-1,CASSDLGPRNSPLHF,TGTGCCAGCAGTGATTTGGGCCCTCGTAATTCACCCCTCCACTTT
-,TRBJ2-3,-,TRBV9,CASSVRGSAVVTDTQYF,TGTGCCAGCAGCGTAAGAGGCAGTGCTGTGGTCACAGATACGCAGTATTTT
-,TRBJ2-1,-,TRBV30,CAWSRPGQYNEQFF,TGTGCCTGGAGTCGACCAGGACAGTACAATGAGCAGTTCTTC